Only one count was recorded for the clone carrying this TCR beta chain. As yet, its antigen is unknown. This record belongs to a study of molecular identifiers for immune sequencing clone quantification. General study findings and limits: Barcode sharing among identical TCR molecules could make large clones appear smaller.

The CDR3 loop spans 13 amino acids. Germline-derived CDR1 and CDR2 are SGHNT and YENEEA. J gave up 11 bases and V 3 bases, and 5 bases lay outside the gene matches. TCRdb reprocessed the PCR reads with MiXCR, giving one entry per CDR3 protein. The sample has some 680,000 distinct CDR3 sequences; 25% are singletons. The sequencing sample was made of naive CD8+ T cells from blood, with Jurkat cell RNA spiked in. Subset noted: FACS-sorted CD8+CD4-CCR7+CD45RA+ naive T cells. This receptor was obtained from a human donor in good health. Some libraries in this study had Jurkat cell RNA spiked in. J is TRBJ1-1 and V is TRBV11-3; 11 bases match TRBD1. CDR3 in amino acids: CASSFGQGAQAFF. As DNA, the CDR3 is TGTGCCAGCAGCTTCGGACAGGGGGCGCAGGCTTTCTTT.